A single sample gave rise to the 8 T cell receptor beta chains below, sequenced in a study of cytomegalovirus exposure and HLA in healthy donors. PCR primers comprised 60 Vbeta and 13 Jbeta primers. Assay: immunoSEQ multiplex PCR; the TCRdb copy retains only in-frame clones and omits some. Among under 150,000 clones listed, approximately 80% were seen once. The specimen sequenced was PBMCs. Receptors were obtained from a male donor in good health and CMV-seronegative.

CDR3 region: CASTTGTGGYEQYF. The CDR3 DNA is TGTGCCAGCACTACCGGGACAGGGGGGTACGAGCAGTACTTC. The gene calls are TRBV28 and TRBJ2-7; 11 nucleotides agree with TRBD1. The CDR3 is 14 residues long. Looked up from germline, CDR1 is MDHEN and CDR2 is SYDVKM. Trimming at V came to 7 bases and at J to 4 bases, leaving 6 bases not matched to a gene.

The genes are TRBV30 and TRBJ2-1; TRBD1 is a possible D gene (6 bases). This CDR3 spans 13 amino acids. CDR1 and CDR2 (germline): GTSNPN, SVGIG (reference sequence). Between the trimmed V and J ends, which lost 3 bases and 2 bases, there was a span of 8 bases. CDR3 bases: TGTGCCTGGAGCAGGGGTGCCTACAATGAGCAGTTCTTC. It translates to CAWSRGAYNEQFF.

CDR3 sequence reads: CASSSYRGEGTGELFF. In nucleotides, the CDR3 is TGTGCCAGCAGCTCCTACCGGGGGGAAGGGACCGGGGAGCTGTTTTTT. The chain employs TRBV11-3 and TRBJ2-2, with TRBD2 matching 7 bases. The germline gives CDR1 SGHNT, CDR2 YENEEA. This CDR3 is built from 16 residues. The trim removed 4 bases at V and 5 bases at J, leaving 10 bases unmatched. Using reference TRBV11-3 and TRBJ2-2 for the parts outside the CDR3, the full variable domain is EAGVVQSPRYKIIEKKQPVAFWCNPISGHNTLYWYLQNLGQGPELLIRYENEEAVDDSQLPKDRFSAERLKGVDSTLKIQPAELGDSAVYLCASSSYRGEGTGELFFGEGSRLTVL.

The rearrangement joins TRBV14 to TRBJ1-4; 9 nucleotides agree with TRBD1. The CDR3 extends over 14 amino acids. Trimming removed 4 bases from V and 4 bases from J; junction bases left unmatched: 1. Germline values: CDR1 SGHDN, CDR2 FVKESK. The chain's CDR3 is CASSPTGGNEKLFF. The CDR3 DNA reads TGTGCCAGCAGCCCGACAGGGGGTAATGAAAAACTGTTTTTT.

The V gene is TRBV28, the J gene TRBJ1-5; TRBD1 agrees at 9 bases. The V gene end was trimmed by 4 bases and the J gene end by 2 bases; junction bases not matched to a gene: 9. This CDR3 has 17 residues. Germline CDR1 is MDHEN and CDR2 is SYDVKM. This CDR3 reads CASSSGTGLWGNQPQHF. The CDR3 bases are TGTGCCAGCAGTTCCGGGACAGGGCTCTGGGGCAATCAGCCCCAGCATTTT.

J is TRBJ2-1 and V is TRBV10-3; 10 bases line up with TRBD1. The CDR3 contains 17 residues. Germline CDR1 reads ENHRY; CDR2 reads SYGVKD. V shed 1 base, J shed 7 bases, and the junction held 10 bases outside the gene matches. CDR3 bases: TGTGCCATCAGTGAGTTCTTCGGGACAGGGGTTGGGAATGAGCAGTTCTTC. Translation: CAISEFFGTGVGNEQFF.

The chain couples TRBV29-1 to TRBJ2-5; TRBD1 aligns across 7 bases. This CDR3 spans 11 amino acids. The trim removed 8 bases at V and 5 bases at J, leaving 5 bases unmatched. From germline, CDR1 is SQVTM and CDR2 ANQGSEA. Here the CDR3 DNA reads TGCAGCTATTTGACAGGGGAGACCCAGTACTTC. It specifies CSYLTGETQYF.

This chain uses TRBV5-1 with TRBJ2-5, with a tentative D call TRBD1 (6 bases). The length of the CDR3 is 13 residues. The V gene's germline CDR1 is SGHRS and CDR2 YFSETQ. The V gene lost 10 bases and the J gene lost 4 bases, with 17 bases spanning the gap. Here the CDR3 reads CASTLKGGETQYF. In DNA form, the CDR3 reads TGCGCCTCTACTCTCAAAGGGGGAGAGACCCAGTACTTC.